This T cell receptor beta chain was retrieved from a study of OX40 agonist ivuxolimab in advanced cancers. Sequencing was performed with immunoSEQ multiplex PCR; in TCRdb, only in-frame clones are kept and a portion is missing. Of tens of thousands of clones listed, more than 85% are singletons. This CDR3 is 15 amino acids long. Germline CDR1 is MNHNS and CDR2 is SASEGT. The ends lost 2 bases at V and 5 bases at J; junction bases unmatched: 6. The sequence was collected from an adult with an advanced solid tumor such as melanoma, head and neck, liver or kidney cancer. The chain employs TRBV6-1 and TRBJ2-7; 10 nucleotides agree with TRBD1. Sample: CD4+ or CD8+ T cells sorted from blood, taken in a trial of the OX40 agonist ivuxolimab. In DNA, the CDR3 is TGTGCCAGCAGTGAATCCCCCGGGACAGGGGACGAGCAGTACTTC. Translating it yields CASSESPGTGDEQYF.